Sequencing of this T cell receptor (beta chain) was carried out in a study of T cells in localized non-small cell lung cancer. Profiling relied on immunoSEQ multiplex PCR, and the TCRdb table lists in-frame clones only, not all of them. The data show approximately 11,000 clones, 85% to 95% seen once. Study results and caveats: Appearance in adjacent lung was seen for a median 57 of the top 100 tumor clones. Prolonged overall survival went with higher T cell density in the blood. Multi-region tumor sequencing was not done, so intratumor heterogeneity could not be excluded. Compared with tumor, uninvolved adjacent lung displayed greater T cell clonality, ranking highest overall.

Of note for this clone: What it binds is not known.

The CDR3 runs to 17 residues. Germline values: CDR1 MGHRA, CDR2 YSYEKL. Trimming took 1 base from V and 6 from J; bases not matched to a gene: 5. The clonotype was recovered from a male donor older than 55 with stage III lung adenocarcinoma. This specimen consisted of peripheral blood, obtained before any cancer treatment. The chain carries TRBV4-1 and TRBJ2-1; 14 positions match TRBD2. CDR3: CASSQVKGLAGGNEQFF. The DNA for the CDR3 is TGCGCCAGCAGCCAAGTAAAAGGACTAGCGGGAGGCAATGAGCAGTTCTTC.